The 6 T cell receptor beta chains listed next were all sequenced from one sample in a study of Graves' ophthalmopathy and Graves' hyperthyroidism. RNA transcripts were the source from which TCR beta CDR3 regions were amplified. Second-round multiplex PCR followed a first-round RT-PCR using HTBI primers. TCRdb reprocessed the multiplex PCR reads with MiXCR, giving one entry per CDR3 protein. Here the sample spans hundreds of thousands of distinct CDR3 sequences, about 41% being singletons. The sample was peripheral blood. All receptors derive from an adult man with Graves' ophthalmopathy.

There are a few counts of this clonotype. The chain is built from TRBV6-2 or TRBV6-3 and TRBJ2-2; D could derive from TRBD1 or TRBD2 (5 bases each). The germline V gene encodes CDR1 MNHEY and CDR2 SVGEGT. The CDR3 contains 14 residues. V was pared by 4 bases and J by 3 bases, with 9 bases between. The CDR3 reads CASSSGPYTGELFF. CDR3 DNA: TGTGCCAGCAGTTCGGGGCCTTACACCGGGGAGCTGTTTTTT.

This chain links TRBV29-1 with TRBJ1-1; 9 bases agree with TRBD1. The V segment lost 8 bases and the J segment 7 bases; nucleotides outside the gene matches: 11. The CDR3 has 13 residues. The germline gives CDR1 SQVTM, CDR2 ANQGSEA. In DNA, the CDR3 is TGCAGCAGGCCCAACAGGGGGCTTGGTGAAGCTTTCTTT. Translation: CSRPNRGLGEAFF.

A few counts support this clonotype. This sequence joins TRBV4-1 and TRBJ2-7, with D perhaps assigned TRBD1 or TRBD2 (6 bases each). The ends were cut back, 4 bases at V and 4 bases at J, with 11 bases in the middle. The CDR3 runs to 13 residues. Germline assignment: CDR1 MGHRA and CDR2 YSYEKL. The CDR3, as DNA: TGCGCCAGCAGCCCCGGGGGCTGGTACGAGCAGTACTTC. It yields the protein CASSPGGWYEQYF.

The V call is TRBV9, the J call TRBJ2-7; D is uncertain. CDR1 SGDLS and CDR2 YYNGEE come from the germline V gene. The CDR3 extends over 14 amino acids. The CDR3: CASSPVLGSYEQYF. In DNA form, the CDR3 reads TGTGCTAGTAGTCCAGTGCTAGGCTCCTACGAGCAGTACTTC.

The CDR3 sequence is CAISSPYRGEQYF. CDR3 bases: TGTGCCATCAGTTCCCCCTACAGGGGCGAGCAGTACTTC. This rearrangement joins TRBV10-3 to TRBJ2-7, with 7 nucleotides matching TRBD1. With V trimmed by 5 bases and J by 6 bases, 7 bases remained unmatched. The CDR3 is made up of 13 amino acids. CDR1 ENHRY and CDR2 SYGVKD come from the germline V gene.

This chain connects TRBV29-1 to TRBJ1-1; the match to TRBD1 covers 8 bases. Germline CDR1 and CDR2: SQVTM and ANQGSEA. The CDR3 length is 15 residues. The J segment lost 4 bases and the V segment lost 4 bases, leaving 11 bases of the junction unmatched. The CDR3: CSVATGDFSGTEAFF. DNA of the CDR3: TGCAGCGTTGCGACAGGGGATTTCTCGGGCACTGAAGCTTTCTTT.